This TCR beta chain stems from a study of T cells in localized non-small cell lung cancer. General study findings and limits: The greatest T cell clonality was found in uninvolved adjacent lung (higher than in tumor).

Assay: immunoSEQ multiplex PCR; the TCRdb copy retains only in-frame clones and omits some. The sample contains tens of thousands of clones, approximately 83% of which appear only once. The germline V gene has CDR1 SGHDT and CDR2 YYEEEE. This CDR3 comprises 14 residues. Trimming took 4 bases from V and 6 from J; bases not matched to a gene: 7. Concerning this clone itself: The antigen remains undetermined.

The rearrangement links TRBV5-6 to TRBJ1-2; 9 nucleotides agree with TRBD1. This clonotype originated in a man aged 40 to 70 with stage I lung adenocarcinoma. The input for sequencing was peripheral blood, taken before any cancer treatment. The CDR3 nucleotides are TGTGCCAGCAGCCTGCGGACAGGGGAGCATGGCTACACCTTC. It encodes CASSLRTGEHGYTF.